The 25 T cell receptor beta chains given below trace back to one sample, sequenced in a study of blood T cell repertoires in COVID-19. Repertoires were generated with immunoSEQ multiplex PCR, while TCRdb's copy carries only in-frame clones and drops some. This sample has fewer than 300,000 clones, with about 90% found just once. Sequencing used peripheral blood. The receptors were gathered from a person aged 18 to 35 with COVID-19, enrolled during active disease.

The CDR3 here is CASSFGGKETQYF. The CDR3 coding sequence is TGTGCCAGCAGCTTTGGGGGGAAAGAGACCCAGTACTTC. The gene calls are TRBV5-8 and TRBJ2-5; D might be TRBD2 (6 bases). The CDR3 loop spans 13 amino acids. V was shortened by 2 bases and J by 3 bases, with 8 bases between the two germline ends. Germline-derived CDR1 and CDR2 are SGHTS and YDEGEE.

CDR3 in DNA: TGTGCCAGTACCCCAGGAGGTAATGAAAAACTGTTTTTT. It specifies CASTPGGNEKLFF. The chain links TRBV19 to TRBJ1-4; D gene uncertain. Germline lookup yields CDR1 LNHDA and CDR2 SQIVND (reference sequence). V was shortened by 7 bases and J by 4 bases, with 10 bases between the two germline ends. The CDR3 extends over 13 amino acids. The entire variable domain, with the rest obtained from reference TRBV19 and TRBJ1-4, is as follows: DGGITQSPKYLFRKEGQNVTLSCEQNLNHDAMYWYRQDPGQGLRLIYYSQIVNDFQKGDIAEGYSVSREKKESFPLTVTSAQKNPTAFYLCASTPGGNEKLFFGSGTQLSVL.

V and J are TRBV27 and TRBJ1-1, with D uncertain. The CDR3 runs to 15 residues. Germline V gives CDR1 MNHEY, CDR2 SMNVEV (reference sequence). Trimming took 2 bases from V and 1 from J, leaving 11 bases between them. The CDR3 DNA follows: TGTGCCAGCAGTTTAGTGGGCCCAAAGAACACTGAAGCTTTCTTT. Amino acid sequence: CASSLVGPKNTEAFF.

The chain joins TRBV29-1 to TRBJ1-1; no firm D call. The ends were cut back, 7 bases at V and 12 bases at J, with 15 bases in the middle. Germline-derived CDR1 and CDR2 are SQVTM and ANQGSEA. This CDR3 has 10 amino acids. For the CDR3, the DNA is TGCAGCGGTACTATGTTGGAGTCTTTCTTT. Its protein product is CSGTMLESFF.

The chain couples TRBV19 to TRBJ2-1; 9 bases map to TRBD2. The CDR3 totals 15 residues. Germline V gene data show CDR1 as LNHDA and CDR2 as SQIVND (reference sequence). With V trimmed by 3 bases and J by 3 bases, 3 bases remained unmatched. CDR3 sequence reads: CASSMTSGNYNEQFF. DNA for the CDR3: TGTGCCAGTAGTATGACTAGCGGAAACTACAATGAGCAGTTCTTC.

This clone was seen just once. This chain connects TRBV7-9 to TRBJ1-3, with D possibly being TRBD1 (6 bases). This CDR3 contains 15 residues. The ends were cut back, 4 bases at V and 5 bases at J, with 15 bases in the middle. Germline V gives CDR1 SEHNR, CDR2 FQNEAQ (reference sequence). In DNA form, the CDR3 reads TGTGCCAGCAGCTCCCCCGACAGGTTCCGAAACACCATATATTTT. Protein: CASSSPDRFRNTIYF. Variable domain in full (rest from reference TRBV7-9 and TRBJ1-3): DTGVSQNPRHKITKRGQNVTFRCDPISEHNRLYWYRQTLGQGPEFLTYFQNEAQLEKSRLLSDRFSAERPKGSFSTLEIQRTEQGDSAMYLCASSSPDRFRNTIYFGEGSWLTVV.

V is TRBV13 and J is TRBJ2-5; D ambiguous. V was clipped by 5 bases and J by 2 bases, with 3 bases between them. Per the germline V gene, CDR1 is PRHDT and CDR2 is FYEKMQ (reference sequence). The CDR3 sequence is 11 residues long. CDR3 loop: CASSPQETQYF. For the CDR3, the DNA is TGTGCCAGCAGCCCGCAAGAGACCCAGTACTTC.

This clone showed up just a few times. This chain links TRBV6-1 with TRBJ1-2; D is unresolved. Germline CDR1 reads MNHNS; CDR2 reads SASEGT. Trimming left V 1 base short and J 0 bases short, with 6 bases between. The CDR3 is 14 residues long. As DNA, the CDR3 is TGTGCCAGCAGTGAAGACGGTGCTAACTATGGCTACACCTTC. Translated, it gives CASSEDGANYGYTF.

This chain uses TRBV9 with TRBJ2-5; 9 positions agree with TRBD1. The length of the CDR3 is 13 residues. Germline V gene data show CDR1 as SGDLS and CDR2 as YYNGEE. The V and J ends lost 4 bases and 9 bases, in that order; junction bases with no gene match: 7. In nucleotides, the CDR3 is TGTGCCAGCAGCCAGGGACAGGGTATGCCCCAGTACTTC. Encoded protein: CASSQGQGMPQYF. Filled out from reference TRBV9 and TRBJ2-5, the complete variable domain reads DSGVTQTPKHLITATGQRVTLRCSPRSGDLSVYWYQQSLDQGLQFLIQYYNGEERAKGNILERFSAQQFPDLHSELNLSSLELGDSALYFCASSQGQGMPQYFGPGTRLLVL.

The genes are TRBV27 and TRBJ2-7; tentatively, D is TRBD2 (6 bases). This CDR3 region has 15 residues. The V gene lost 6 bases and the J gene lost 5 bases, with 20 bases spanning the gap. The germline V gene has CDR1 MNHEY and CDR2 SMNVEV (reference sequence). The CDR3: CASSLRGVGVHEQYF. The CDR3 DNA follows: TGTGCCAGCAGCCTTCGCGGGGTAGGGGTCCACGAGCAGTACTTC.

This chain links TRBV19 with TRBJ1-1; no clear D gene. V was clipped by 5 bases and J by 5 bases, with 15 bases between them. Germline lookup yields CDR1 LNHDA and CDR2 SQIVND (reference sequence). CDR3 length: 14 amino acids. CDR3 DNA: TGTGCCAGTAGTTATACCGGCCGGGGTACTGAAGCTTTCTTT. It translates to CASSYTGRGTEAFF. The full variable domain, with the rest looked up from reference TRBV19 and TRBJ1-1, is DGGITQSPKYLFRKEGQNVTLSCEQNLNHDAMYWYRQDPGQGLRLIYYSQIVNDFQKGDIAEGYSVSREKKESFPLTVTSAQKNPTAFYLCASSYTGRGTEAFFGQGTRLTVV.

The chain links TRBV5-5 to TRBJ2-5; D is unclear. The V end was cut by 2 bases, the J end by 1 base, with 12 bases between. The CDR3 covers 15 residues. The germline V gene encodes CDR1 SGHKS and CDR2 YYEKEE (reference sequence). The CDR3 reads CASSLSAGTQETQYF. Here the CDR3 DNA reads TGTGCCAGCAGCTTATCAGCAGGCACCCAAGAGACCCAGTACTTC.

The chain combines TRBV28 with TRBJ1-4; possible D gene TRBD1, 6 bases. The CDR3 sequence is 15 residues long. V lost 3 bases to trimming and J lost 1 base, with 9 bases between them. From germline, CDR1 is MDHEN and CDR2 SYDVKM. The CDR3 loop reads CASSFRGGTNEKLFF. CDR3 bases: TGTGCCAGCAGTTTCAGGGGCGGAACTAATGAAAAACTGTTTTTT.

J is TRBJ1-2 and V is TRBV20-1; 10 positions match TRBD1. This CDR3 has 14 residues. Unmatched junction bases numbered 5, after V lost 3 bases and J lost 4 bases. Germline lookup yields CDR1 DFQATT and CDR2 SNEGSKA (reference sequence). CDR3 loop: CSASPGQGFYGYTF. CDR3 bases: TGCAGTGCTAGTCCGGGACAGGGGTTCTATGGCTACACCTTC.

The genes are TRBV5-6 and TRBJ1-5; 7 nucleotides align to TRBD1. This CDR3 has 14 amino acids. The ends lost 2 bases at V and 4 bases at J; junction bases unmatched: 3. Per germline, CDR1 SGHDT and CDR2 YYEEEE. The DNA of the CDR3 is TGTGCCAGCAGCTTTGCACAGGGGAATCAGCCCCAGCATTTT. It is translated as CASSFAQGNQPQHF.

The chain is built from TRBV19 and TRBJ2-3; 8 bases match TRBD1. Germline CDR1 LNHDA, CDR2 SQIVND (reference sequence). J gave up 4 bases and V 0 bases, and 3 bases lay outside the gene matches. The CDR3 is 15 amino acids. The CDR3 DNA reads TGTGCCAGTAGTATAGATCTCAGGGGGCCAGATACGCAGTATTTT. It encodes CASSIDLRGPDTQYF.

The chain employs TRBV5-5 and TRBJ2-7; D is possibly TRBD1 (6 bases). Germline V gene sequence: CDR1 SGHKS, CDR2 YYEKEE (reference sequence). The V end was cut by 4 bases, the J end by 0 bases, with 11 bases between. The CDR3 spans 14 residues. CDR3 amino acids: CASSGTHSSYEQYF. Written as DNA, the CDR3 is TGTGCCAGCAGCGGGACACATAGCTCCTACGAGCAGTACTTC.

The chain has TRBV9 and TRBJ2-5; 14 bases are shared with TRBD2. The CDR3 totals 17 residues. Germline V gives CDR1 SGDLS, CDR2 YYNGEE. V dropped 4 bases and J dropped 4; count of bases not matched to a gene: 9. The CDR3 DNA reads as TGTGCCAGCAGCTTTAGACTAGCGGGAGGGCCACTAGAGACCCAGTACTTC. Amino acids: CASSFRLAGGPLETQYF.

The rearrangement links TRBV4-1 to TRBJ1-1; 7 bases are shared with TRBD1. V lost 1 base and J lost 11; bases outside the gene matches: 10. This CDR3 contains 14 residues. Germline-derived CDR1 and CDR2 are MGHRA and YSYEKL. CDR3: CASSQGAQGVGAFF. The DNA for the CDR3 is TGCGCCAGCAGCCAAGGTGCCCAGGGGGTTGGGGCTTTCTTT.

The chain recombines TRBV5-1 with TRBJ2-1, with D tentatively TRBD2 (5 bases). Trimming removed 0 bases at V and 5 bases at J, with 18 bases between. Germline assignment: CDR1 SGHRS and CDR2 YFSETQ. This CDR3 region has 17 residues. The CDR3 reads CASSLGTRVFGDNEQFF. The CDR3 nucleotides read TGCGCCAGCAGCTTGGGAACTAGAGTCTTCGGTGACAATGAGCAGTTCTTC.

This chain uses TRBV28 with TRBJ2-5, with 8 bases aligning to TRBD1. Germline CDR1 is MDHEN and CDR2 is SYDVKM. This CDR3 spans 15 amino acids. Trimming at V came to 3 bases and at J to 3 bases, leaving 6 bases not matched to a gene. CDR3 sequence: CASSFPSDREETQYF. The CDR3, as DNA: TGTGCCAGCAGTTTCCCCTCGGACAGGGAAGAGACCCAGTACTTC.

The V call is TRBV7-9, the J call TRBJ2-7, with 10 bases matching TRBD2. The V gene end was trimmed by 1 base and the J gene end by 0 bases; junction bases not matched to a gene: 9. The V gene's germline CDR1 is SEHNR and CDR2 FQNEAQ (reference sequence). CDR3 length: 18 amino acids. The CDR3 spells CASSLVGLAEGVSYEQYF. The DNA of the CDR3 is TGTGCCAGCAGCTTAGTCGGACTAGCGGAGGGAGTCTCCTACGAGCAGTACTTC. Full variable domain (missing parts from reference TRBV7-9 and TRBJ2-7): DTGVSQNPRHKITKRGQNVTFRCDPISEHNRLYWYRQTLGQGPEFLTYFQNEAQLEKSRLLSDRFSAERPKGSFSTLEIQRTEQGDSAMYLCASSLVGLAEGVSYEQYFGPGTRLTVT.

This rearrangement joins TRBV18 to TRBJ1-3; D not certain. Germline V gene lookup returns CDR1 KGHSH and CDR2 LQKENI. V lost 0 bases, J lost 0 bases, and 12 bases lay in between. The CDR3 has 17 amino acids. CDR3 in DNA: TGTGCCAGCTCACCACCGCGCGGCAGCCTCTCTGGAAACACCATATATTTT. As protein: CASSPPRGSLSGNTIYF.

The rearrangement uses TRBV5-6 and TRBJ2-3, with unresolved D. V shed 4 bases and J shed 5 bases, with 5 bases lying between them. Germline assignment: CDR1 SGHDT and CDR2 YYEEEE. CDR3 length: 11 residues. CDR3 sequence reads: CASSRGDTQYF. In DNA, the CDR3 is TGTGCCAGCAGCCGCGGAGATACGCAGTATTTT.

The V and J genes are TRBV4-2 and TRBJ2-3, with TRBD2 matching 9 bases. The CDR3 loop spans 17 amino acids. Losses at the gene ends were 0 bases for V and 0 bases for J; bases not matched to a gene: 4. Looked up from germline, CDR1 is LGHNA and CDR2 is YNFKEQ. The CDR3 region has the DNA TGTGCCAGCAGCCAAGATGAGACTAGCGGTAGCACAGATACGCAGTATTTT. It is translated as CASSQDETSGSTDTQYF.